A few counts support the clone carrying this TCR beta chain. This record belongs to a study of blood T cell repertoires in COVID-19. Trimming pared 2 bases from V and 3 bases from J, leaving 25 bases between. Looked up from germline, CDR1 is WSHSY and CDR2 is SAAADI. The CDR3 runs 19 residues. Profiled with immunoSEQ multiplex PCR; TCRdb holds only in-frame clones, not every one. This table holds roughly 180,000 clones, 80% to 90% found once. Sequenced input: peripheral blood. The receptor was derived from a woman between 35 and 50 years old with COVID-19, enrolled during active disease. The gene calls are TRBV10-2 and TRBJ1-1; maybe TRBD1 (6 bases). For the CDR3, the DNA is TGCGCCAGCAGTGAGCTAAGAACATGGGGGACTAGGGGGGACACTGAAGCTTTCTTT. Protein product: CASSELRTWGTRGDTEAFF.